This T cell receptor beta chain was obtained from a study of a mutant IDH1 vaccine in newly diagnosed glioma. As to time point: week 11, during vaccination. Doses of 300 ug of mutant IDH1 20-mer peptide were given with topical imiquimod. The CDR3 is made up of 15 amino acids. The V end lost 1 base, the J end lost 3 bases, and 12 bases lay between the germline ends. Germline CDR1 is SGHAT and CDR2 is FQNNGV. Concerning this clone: Its antigen remains unknown.

Profiled with immunoSEQ multiplex PCR; TCRdb holds only in-frame clones, not every one. The sample carries 100,000 to 150,000 clones, roughly 77% recorded once. This specimen was PBMCs, taken from a glioma patient whose treatment included an IDH1 peptide vaccine. The genes are TRBV11-2 and TRBJ2-5, with a possible D match to TRBD2 (5 bases). The clonotype originates from a middle-aged man with glioma. The CDR3 bases are TGTGCCAGCAGCTTAGGCGGACTGGGAAAAGAGACCCAGTACTTC. It is translated as CASSLGGLGKETQYF.